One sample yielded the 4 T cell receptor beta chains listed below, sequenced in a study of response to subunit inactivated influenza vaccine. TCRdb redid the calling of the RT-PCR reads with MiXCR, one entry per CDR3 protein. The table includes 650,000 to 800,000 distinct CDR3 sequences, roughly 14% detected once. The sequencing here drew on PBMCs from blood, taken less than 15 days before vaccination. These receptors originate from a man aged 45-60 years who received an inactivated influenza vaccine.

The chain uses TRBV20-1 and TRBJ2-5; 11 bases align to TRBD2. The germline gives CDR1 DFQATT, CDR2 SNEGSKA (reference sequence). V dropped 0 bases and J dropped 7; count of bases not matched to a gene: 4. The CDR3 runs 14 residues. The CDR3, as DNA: TGCAGTGCTAGAGATGGGACTAGCGGAGGGACCCAGTACTTC. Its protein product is CSARDGTSGGTQYF.

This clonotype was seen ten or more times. The CDR3 sequence: CASSQPQGDSLYTDTQYF. The CDR3 region has the DNA TGTGCCAGCAGCCAGCCCCAGGGAGACTCGCTTTACACAGATACGCAGTATTTT. This rearrangement joins TRBV4-2 to TRBJ2-3, with D perhaps matching TRBD1 or TRBD2 (5 bases each). Per germline, CDR1 LGHNA and CDR2 YNFKEQ. The CDR3 spans 18 residues. V lost 3 bases to trimming and J lost 2 bases, with 21 bases between them.

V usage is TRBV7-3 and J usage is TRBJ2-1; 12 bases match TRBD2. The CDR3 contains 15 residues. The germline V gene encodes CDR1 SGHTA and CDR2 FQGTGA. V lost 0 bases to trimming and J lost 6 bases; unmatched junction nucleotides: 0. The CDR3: CASSLTLAGGNEQFF. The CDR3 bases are TGTGCCAGCAGCTTAACACTAGCGGGAGGCAATGAGCAGTTCTTC.

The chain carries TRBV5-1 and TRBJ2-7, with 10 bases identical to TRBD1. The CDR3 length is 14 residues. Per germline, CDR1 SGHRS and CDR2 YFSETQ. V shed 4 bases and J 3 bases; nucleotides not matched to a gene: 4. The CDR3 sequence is CASSTGQGVYEQYF. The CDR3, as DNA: TGCGCCAGCAGCACAGGACAGGGGGTCTACGAGCAGTACTTC.